The text below deals with one T cell receptor (beta chain). The antigen remains undetermined. This sample was included in a study of T cell responses to AZD1222 COVID-19 vaccine. The study, taken as a whole, reports: Clonal diversity was possibly underestimated; the donors were predominantly white British and more often female.

The repertoire was sequenced with immunoSEQ multiplex PCR; TCRdb's copy has only in-frame clones and lacks some. The sample records about 140,000 clones, 70% to 90% being singletons. V was clipped by 2 bases and J by 0 bases, with 10 bases between them. CDR1 is LGHDT, CDR2 YNNKEL, per germline (reference sequence). The CDR3 sequence is 15 residues long. The source of this sequence is an adult in good health. The specimen was peripheral blood, collected on day 0 of AZD1222 vaccination. The chain uses TRBV3-1 (or the pseudogene TRBV3-2) and TRBJ1-1; D is perhaps TRBD1 (5 bases). The CDR3, as DNA: TGTGCCAGCAGCCAAACCGGGACGCTGAACACTGAAGCTTTCTTT. Its translation: CASSQTGTLNTEAFF.